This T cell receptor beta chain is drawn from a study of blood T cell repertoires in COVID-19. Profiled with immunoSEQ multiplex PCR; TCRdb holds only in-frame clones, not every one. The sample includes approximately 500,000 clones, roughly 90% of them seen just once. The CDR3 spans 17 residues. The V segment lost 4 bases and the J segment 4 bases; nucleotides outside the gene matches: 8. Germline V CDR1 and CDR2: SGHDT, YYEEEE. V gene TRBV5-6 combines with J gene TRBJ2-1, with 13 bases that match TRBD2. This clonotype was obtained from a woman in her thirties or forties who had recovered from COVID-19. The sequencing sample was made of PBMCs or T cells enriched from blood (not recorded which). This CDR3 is CASSPGLAGVMYNEQFF. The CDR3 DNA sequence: TGTGCCAGCAGCCCCGGACTAGCGGGAGTGATGTACAATGAGCAGTTCTTC.